The 23 T cell receptor beta chains presented below share a single source sample, sequenced in a study of blood T cell repertoires in COVID-19. The table came from immunoSEQ multiplex PCR; TCRdb's copy has only in-frame clones and leaves some out. The table lists just over 300,000 clones, around nine tenths of them singletons. The sample comprised PBMCs or T cells enriched from blood (not recorded which). These TCRs come from a woman in her thirties or forties who had recovered from COVID-19.

The rearrangement links TRBV9 to TRBJ1-1; D uncertain. The CDR3 spans 14 residues. V was cut by 4 bases and J by 3 bases, with 13 bases left in between. CDR1 is SGDLS and CDR2 is YYNGEE in the germline V gene. The CDR3 region has the DNA TGTGCCAGCAGCTTCCTGGTGGAGGACACTGAAGCTTTCTTT. Its translation is CASSFLVEDTEAFF.

The chain recombines TRBV4-2 with TRBJ2-2; maybe TRBD2 (6 bases). Trimming stripped 6 bases from V and 3 bases from J, with 26 bases between. The CDR3 runs 19 residues. Germline V gene data show CDR1 as LGHNA and CDR2 as YNFKEQ. CDR3: CASRAKISPNPGDTGELFF. The CDR3 region has the DNA TGTGCCAGCAGAGCCAAGATATCCCCTAATCCGGGGGACACCGGGGAGCTGTTTTTT.

This chain connects TRBV7-9 to TRBJ2-3; D is uncertain. V lost 2 bases, J lost 4 bases, and 7 bases lay in between. From germline, CDR1 is SEHNR and CDR2 FQNEAQ (reference sequence). The CDR3 totals 13 residues. This chain's CDR3 is CASSLFQADTQYF. The DNA of the CDR3 is TGTGCCAGCAGCTTATTCCAGGCAGATACGCAGTATTTT.

The chain recombines TRBV3-1 (or the pseudogene TRBV3-2) with TRBJ2-7; 11 nucleotides match TRBD2. The V gene's germline CDR1 is LGHDT and CDR2 YNNKEL (reference sequence). With V trimmed by 1 base and J by 4 bases, 0 bases remained unmatched. The CDR3 runs 14 residues. The CDR3 spells CASSQGLAGYEQYF. DNA of the CDR3: TGTGCCAGCAGCCAAGGACTAGCGGGATACGAGCAGTACTTC.

V is TRBV5-4 and J is TRBJ1-1; possibly TRBD1 for D (6 bases). V dropped 1 base and J dropped 6 bases, with 19 bases sitting between them. This CDR3 has 16 amino acids. The germline gives CDR1 SGHNT, CDR2 YYREEE (reference sequence). The CDR3: CASSLLEAGARPEAFF. CDR3 coding DNA: TGTGCCAGCAGCTTGCTGGAGGCAGGGGCCCGGCCTGAAGCTTTCTTT. Full variable domain (missing parts from reference TRBV5-4 and TRBJ1-1): ETGVTQSPTHLIKTRGQQVTLRCSSQSGHNTVSWYQQALGQGPQFIFQYYREEENGRGNFPPRFSGLQFPNYSSELNVNALELDDSALYLCASSLLEAGARPEAFFGQGTRLTVV.

The V gene is TRBV4-3, the J gene TRBJ1-1; 7 bases map to TRBD1. Germline V gene data show CDR1 as LGHNA and CDR2 as YSLEER. The CDR3 covers 13 residues. V shed 0 bases, J shed 6 bases, and the junction held 1 base outside the gene matches. CDR3 nucleotides: TGCGCCAGCAGCCAAGACAGGGGGGCTGAAGCTTTCTTT. This translates into CASSQDRGAEAFF.

As DNA, the CDR3 is TGTGCCAGCAATTACAGGGGTGGAGAGACCCAGTACTTC. Residues: CASNYRGGETQYF. J is TRBJ2-5 and V is TRBV28; 7 bases are a match to TRBD1. The V gene's germline CDR1 is MDHEN and CDR2 SYDVKM. V gave up 7 bases and J gave up 4 bases; unmatched junction bases: 6. This CDR3 has 13 amino acids. The variable domain in full, completed from reference TRBV28 and TRBJ2-5, reads DVKVTQSSRYLVKRTGEKVFLECVQDMDHENMFWYRQDPGLGLRLIYFSYDVKMKEKGDIPEGYSVSREKKERFSLILESASTNQTSMYLCASNYRGGETQYFGPGTRLLVL.

This chain joins TRBV4-2 and TRBJ2-3; 13 bases are a match to TRBD2. CDR3 size: 17 residues. Per germline, CDR1 LGHNA and CDR2 YNFKEQ. Trimming at V came to 1 base and at J to 0 bases, leaving 1 base not matched to a gene. The DNA of the CDR3 is TGTGCCAGCAGCCAAGGACTAGCGGGAGGTAGCACAGATACGCAGTATTTT. This encodes CASSQGLAGGSTDTQYF.

J is TRBJ2-2 and V is TRBV19; the match to TRBD1 covers 8 bases. There are 15 residues in the CDR3. Germline lookup yields CDR1 LNHDA and CDR2 SQIVND (reference sequence). Trimming cost V 6 bases and J 3 bases; bases outside gene matches: 6. The CDR3 spells CASRNDRGDTGELFF. The CDR3 DNA reads as TGTGCCAGTAGGAATGACAGGGGAGACACCGGGGAGCTGTTTTTT.

The V call is TRBV24-1, the J call TRBJ1-2; possible D gene TRBD1, 5 bases. V was trimmed by 4 bases and J by 9 bases, leaving 14 bases between them. This CDR3 has 13 amino acids. CDR1 and CDR2 (germline): KGHDR, SFDVKD. The CDR3 coding sequence is TGTGCCACCAGTGAGACCAGACAGTCCCGCTACACCTTC. Residues: CATSETRQSRYTF.

The chain recombines TRBV9 with TRBJ2-7; 9 nucleotides match TRBD1. Unmatched junction bases numbered 11, after V lost 0 bases and J lost 4 bases. The CDR3 sequence is 17 residues long. The germline CDR1 and CDR2 sequences are SGDLS and YYNGEE. The CDR3 coding sequence is TGTGCCAGCAGCGTAGGGGACCCGGGACAGGGTTCGTACGAGCAGTACTTC. The encoded protein is CASSVGDPGQGSYEQYF.

The chain links TRBV25-1 to TRBJ2-2, with D tentatively TRBD2 (5 bases). CDR1 is MGHDK, CDR2 SYGVNS, per germline. The CDR3 runs 11 residues. V was pared by 6 bases and J by 8 bases, with 7 bases between. Here the CDR3 DNA reads TGTGCCAGCAGCCTAGCAGGGGAGCTGTTTTTT. Its translation is CASSLAGELFF.

The chain recombines TRBV25-1 with TRBJ2-7, with D possibly being TRBD2 (6 bases). CDR1 and CDR2 from the germline V gene are MGHDK and SYGVNS. The germline V and J ends were trimmed by 6 bases and 0 bases, with 6 bases remaining between them. The CDR3 covers 12 residues. CDR3 sequence (DNA): TGTGCCAGCAGGGACTACTCCTACGAGCAGTACTTC. Protein sequence: CASRDYSYEQYF.

This chain joins TRBV5-6 and TRBJ2-3; D might be TRBD1 (5 bases). CDR1 and CDR2 (germline): SGHDT, YYEEEE. This CDR3 has 13 residues. V gave up 1 base and J gave up 6 bases, with 9 bases separating them. The CDR3 here is CASSLSGADTQYF. As DNA, the CDR3 is TGTGCCAGCAGCTTGTCTGGGGCGGATACGCAGTATTTT. The full variable domain, in which reference TRBV5-6 and TRBJ2-3 provide the parts outside the CDR3, is DAGVTQSPTHLIKTRGQQVTLRCSPKSGHDTVSWYQQALGQGPQFIFQYYEEEERQRGNFPDRFSGHQFPNYSSELNVNALLLGDSALYLCASSLSGADTQYFGPGTRLTVL.

The chain couples TRBV30 to TRBJ2-5; TRBD1 matches 8 bases. The CDR3 sequence is 13 residues long. Germline V gene data show CDR1 as GTSNPN and CDR2 as SVGIG (reference sequence). J gave up 3 bases and V 0 bases, and 0 bases lay outside the gene matches. This chain's CDR3 is CAWSVQGEETQYF. The CDR3 nucleotides are TGTGCCTGGAGTGTACAGGGGGAAGAGACCCAGTACTTC.

The chain employs TRBV27 and TRBJ2-7; TRBD2 matches 8 bases. The J segment lost 2 bases and the V segment lost 8 bases, leaving 8 bases of the junction unmatched. The CDR3 covers 14 residues. Germline CDR1 and CDR2: MNHEY and SMNVEV (reference sequence). The CDR3 protein is CASASTRGAYEQYF. The CDR3 coding sequence is TGTGCCAGCGCCTCTACGCGGGGGGCCTACGAGCAGTACTTC.

This chain joins TRBV2 and TRBJ2-1; weak D call: TRBD1 (5 bases). The CDR3 is 14 amino acids. V lost 4 bases and J lost 7, with 14 bases in between. CDR1 is SNHLY, CDR2 FYNNEI, per germline. CDR3 loop: CASSVGPSSNEQFF. The CDR3 region has the DNA TGTGCCAGCAGTGTGGGGCCTTCGTCGAATGAGCAGTTCTTC.

The gene calls are TRBV28 and TRBJ1-2, with 7 bases fitting TRBD1. Germline loops: CDR1 MDHEN, CDR2 SYDVKM. The V segment lost 5 bases and the J segment 8 bases; nucleotides outside the gene matches: 5. This CDR3 contains 12 residues. The CDR3 here is CASSPQGRGYTF. CDR3 in DNA: TGTGCCAGCAGTCCACAGGGGCGAGGCTACACCTTC.

This chain uses TRBV18 with TRBJ2-7, with TRBD2 identical over 7 bases. The CDR3 has 16 residues. After removal of 1 base from V and 6 bases from J, the junction contained 12 bases not matched to a gene. In germline, CDR1 is KGHSH, CDR2 LQKENI. In nucleotides, the CDR3 is TGTGCCAGCTCACCACGTAGTCGCGGGAGCGTTCTCGAGCAGTACTTC. Protein product: CASSPRSRGSVLEQYF.

The V gene is TRBV6-5, the J gene TRBJ2-7, with D maybe TRBD1 (7 bases). Trimming left V 6 bases short and J 6 bases short, with 21 bases between. The germline V gene encodes CDR1 MNHEY and CDR2 SVGAGI. CDR3 length equals 15 residues. CDR3 in DNA: TGTGCCAGCAGAGCTGGGCGGGGACAGTTTGCCGAGCAGTACTTC. It specifies CASRAGRGQFAEQYF.

This chain uses TRBV24-1 with TRBJ2-4; 7 bases match TRBD1. The CDR3 consists of 17 residues. Germline-derived CDR1 and CDR2 are KGHDR and SFDVKD. The ends lost 4 bases at V and 0 bases at J; junction bases unmatched: 8. The CDR3 nucleotides read TGTGCCACCAGTGACTCGGGACAGCCGCTAGCCAAAAACATTCAGTACTTC. It specifies CATSDSGQPLAKNIQYF.

This clone was counted only a few times. The chain has TRBV6-5 and TRBJ1-1, with no clear D. Germline V CDR1 and CDR2: MNHEY, SVGAGI. This CDR3 comprises 15 residues. V shed 6 bases and J shed 2 bases, with 16 bases lying between them. As DNA, the CDR3 is TGTGCCAGCAGCGCGACGGGGAATTTCAACACTGAAGCTTTCTTT. It encodes CASSATGNFNTEAFF.

The rearrangement uses TRBV18 and TRBJ2-1, with a tentative D call TRBD2 (6 bases). V was cut by 5 bases and J by 3 bases, with 11 bases left in between. Germline CDR1 KGHSH, CDR2 LQKENI. This CDR3 is 14 amino acids long. The CDR3 nucleotides read TGTGCCAGCTCAAGGACTAACGGCTACAATGAGCAGTTCTTC. Its protein product is CASSRTNGYNEQFF.